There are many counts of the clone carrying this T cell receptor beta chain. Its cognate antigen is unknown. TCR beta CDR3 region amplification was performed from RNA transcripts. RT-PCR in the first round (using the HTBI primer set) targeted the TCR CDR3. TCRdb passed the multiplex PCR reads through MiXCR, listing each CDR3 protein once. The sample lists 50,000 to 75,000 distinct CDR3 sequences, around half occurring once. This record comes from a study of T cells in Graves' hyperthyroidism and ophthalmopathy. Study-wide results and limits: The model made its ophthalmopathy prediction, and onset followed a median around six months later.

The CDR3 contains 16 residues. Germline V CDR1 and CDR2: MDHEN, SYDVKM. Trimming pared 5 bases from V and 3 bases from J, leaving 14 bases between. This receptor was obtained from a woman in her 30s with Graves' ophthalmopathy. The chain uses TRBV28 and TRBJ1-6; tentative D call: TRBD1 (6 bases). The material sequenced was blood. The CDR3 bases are TGTGCCAGCAGTCCGGTAACAGGGCACTATAATTCACCCCTCCACTTT. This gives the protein CASSPVTGHYNSPLHF.